This T cell receptor (beta chain) appears in the sequencing data of a study of T cell responses to AZD1222 COVID-19 vaccine. Overall study findings and caveats: Seropositive AZD1222 recipients at baseline numbered only five to seven. Clonal diversity was possibly underestimated; the donors were predominantly white British and more often female.

Libraries were prepared by immunoSEQ multiplex PCR; TCRdb keeps only in-frame clonotypes and omits some of them. The data hold 150,000 to 200,000 clones, with around 90% observed a single time. This clone came up once. Its target is not known. CDR3 size: 12 residues. Germline loops: CDR1 ENHRY, CDR2 SYGVKD. With 2 bases removed from V and 11 bases from J, the gap between germline ends came to 12 bases. The rearrangement joins TRBV10-3 to TRBJ1-1, with TRBD1 as a possible D gene (5 bases). The sequencing used peripheral blood, collected 28 days after the second dose of the MenACWY control vaccine. This receptor was obtained from an adult who received the MenACWY meningococcal vaccine as a control. CDR3 region: CAISEGALKAFF. In nucleotides, the CDR3 is TGTGCCATCAGTGAGGGGGCTCTAAAGGCTTTCTTT.